The clone carrying this T cell receptor (beta chain) was seen a few times. Its specificity is unknown. Each CDR3 protein is one row after TCRdb ran MiXCR on the 5' RACE reads. Of 450,000 or so distinct CDR3 sequences in the sample, more than 13% were seen once. The sample belongs to a study of identical twins. Trimming took 5 bases from V and 5 from J; bases not matched to a gene: 3. The CDR3 length is 13 residues. General study points: Invariant MAIT and iNKT cells could partly confound zero-insertion analyses.

This same sample was also part of a study on yellow fever vaccine responses in identical twins. That paper states: Reportedly, the T cell response mounted by twins to vaccine seemed partly convergent, partly personalized.

Material: CD4+ T cells sorted from blood. The chain couples TRBV12-3 or TRBV12-4 to TRBJ1-2, with 9 bases that match TRBD1. The receptor was isolated from a woman between 18 and 30 years old in good health. The CDR3 coding sequence is TGTGCCAGCAGTCCGGACAGGGGTTATGGCTACACCTTC. Amino acids: CASSPDRGYGYTF.